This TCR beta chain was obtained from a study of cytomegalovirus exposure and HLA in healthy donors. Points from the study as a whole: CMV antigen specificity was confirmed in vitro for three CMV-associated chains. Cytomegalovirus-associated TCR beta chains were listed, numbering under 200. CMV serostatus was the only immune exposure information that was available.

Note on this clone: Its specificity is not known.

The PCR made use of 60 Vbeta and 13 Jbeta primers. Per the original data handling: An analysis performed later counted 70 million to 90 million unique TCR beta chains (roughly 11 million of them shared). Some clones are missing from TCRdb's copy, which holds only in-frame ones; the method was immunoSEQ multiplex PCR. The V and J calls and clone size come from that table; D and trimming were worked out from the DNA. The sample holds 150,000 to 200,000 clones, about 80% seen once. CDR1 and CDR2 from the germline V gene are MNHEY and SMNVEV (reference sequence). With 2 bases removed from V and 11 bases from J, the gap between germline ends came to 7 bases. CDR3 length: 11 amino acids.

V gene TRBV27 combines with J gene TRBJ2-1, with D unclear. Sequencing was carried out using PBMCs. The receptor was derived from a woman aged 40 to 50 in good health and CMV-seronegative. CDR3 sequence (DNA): TGTGCCAGCAGTTTAGCGGCCCAGCAGTTCTTC. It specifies CASSLAAQQFF.